The rows below give T cell receptor beta chains drawn from one sample of a study of blood T cell repertoires in COVID-19. Profiling relied on immunoSEQ multiplex PCR, and the TCRdb table lists in-frame clones only, not all of them. The table has fewer than 30,000 clones, approximately 90% seen once; the top ten hold 9.5% to 13%. The sample consisted of peripheral blood. The origin of the receptors is a man aged 55 to 70 with acute or convalescent COVID-19. CDR3s include the opening cysteine and the closing phenylalanine or tryptophan. The D gene is left open where the match is weak. Clone size is given for some rows only: seen once, a few or many times, or a class if the clone is expanded.

TRBV7-9	TRBD2	16	.	TRBJ2-1	TGTGCCAGCAGCCCCACCGGACTAGCGGGAGCGGCTGAGCAGTTCTTC	CASSPTGLAGAAEQFF
TRBV5-1	.	14	.	TRBJ2-1	TGCGCCAGCAGCTTGGTAGTTACCGACAATGAGCAGTTCTTC	CASSLVVTDNEQFF
TRBV7-8	.	15	.	TRBJ2-3	TGTGCCAGCAGCTTTCGAGGGGGGGGGACAGATACGCAGTATTTT	CASSFRGGGTDTQYF
TRBV5-8	.	14	.	TRBJ2-1	TGTGCCAGCAGCTTGCGCGACAGCCCGAATGAGCAGTTCTTC	CASSLRDSPNEQFF
TRBV27	TRBD2	15	.	TRBJ2-1	TGTGCCAGCAGCCATTGGGCGGGAGCGGCGAATGAGCAGTTCTTC	CASSHWAGAANEQFF
TRBV21-1	.	17	.	TRBJ2-1	TGTGCCAGCAGCAAAAACACTAGCACCAGTTCCTACAATGAGCAGTTCTTC	CASSKNTSTSSYNEQFF
TRBV9	.	17	.	TRBJ1-6	TGTGCCAGCAGCGTGGACAGTGGAAGCTCCTATAATTCACCCCTCCACTTT	CASSVDSGSSYNSPLHF
TRBV9	TRBD2	17	once	TRBJ2-3	TGTGCCAGCAGCGTAGAGTCTAGCGGGGGGGGCACAGATACGCAGTATTTT	CASSVESSGGGTDTQYF
TRBV12-3/TRBV12-4	TRBD1	13	.	TRBJ1-2	TGTGCCAGCAGATCTACAGGGGTTAATGGCTACACCTTC	CASRSTGVNGYTF
TRBV15	TRBD2	15	.	TRBJ2-7	TGTGCCACCAGCGGGGGACTAGCGGGCTCCTACGAGCAGTACTTC	CATSGGLAGSYEQYF
TRBV5-1	TRBD1	16	.	TRBJ2-7	TGCGCCAGCAGCTGGGATCGGGACAGGCTCTCCTACGAGCAGTACTTC	CASSWDRDRLSYEQYF
TRBV12-3/TRBV12-4	.	13	.	TRBJ1-2	TGTGCCAGCAGTCCTTTGACAGGCTATGGCTACACCTTC	CASSPLTGYGYTF
TRBV7-9	.	15	.	TRBJ2-5	TGTGCCAGCAGCCCAAGGGGGGGGGCTAAAGAGACCCAGTACTTC	CASSPRGGAKETQYF
TRBV7-2	.	13	.	TRBJ1-2	TGTGCCAGCAGCCCACGACAGACGTATGGCTACACCTTC	CASSPRQTYGYTF
TRBV5-1	TRBD1	12	few	TRBJ1-1	TGCGCCAGCAGCTCGACAGGGAACGAAGCTTTCTTT	CASSSTGNEAFF
TRBV5-6	.	15	once	TRBJ1-2	TGTGCCAGCAGCTGGGCGGGCAGCGGCCCAGTCGGCTACACCTTC	CASSWAGSGPVGYTF
TRBV19	TRBD1	14	.	TRBJ1-5	TGTGCCAGTAGCCCTCCAGGGGGCTATCAGCCCCAGCATTTT	CASSPPGGYQPQHF
TRBV5-1	TRBD1	14	.	TRBJ1-2	TGCGCCAGCAGCTTGGATGACAGGGGGTATGGCTACACCTTC	CASSLDDRGYGYTF
TRBV4-2	.	15	once	TRBJ1-1	TGTGCCAGCAGCCAATTCGAGGGGGACGGAACTGAAGCTTTCTTT	CASSQFEGDGTEAFF
TRBV2	.	13	.	TRBJ1-2	TGTGCCAGCAGTGACCAGACTAGCTATGGCTACACCTTC	CASSDQTSYGYTF
TRBV9	.	14	.	TRBJ2-3	TGTGCCAGCCAATCGGGGCAGGGGCTAGATACGCAGTATTTT	CASQSGQGLDTQYF
TRBV5-4	.	16	.	TRBJ1-6	TGTGCCAGCAGCTCCGGACAGAATATGAGGGATTCACCCCTCCACTTT	CASSSGQNMRDSPLHF
TRBV6-5	TRBD1	12	few	TRBJ1-1	TGTGCCAGCAGGACAGGGACAGCTGAAGCTTTCTTT	CASRTGTAEAFF
TRBV5-4	.	14	.	TRBJ1-1	TGTGCCAGCAGCTTGGCCGGGATGAACACTGAAGCTTTCTTT	CASSLAGMNTEAFF
TRBV7-9	TRBD2	13	.	TRBJ2-3	TGTGCCAGCAGCCACCTAGCGGAAGATACGCAGTATTTT	CASSHLAEDTQYF
TRBV15	TRBD1	16	.	TRBJ1-2	TGTGCCACCAGTCCGACCGGGACAGGCGCTGACTATGGCTACACCTTC	CATSPTGTGADYGYTF
TRBV5-8	TRBD1	14	few	TRBJ2-7	TGTGCCGACAGACCTTCACAGGGGGCCTACGAGCAGTACTTC	CADRPSQGAYEQYF
TRBV6-5	.	14	.	TRBJ2-1	TGTGCCAGCAGAATCCGACCGGGAGAGGGTGAGCAGTTCTTC	CASRIRPGEGEQFF